Below, one TCR beta chain is given with its context. The data were taken from a study of blood T cell repertoires in COVID-19. The data were produced by immunoSEQ multiplex PCR, yet TCRdb's version contains in-frame clones alone and is incomplete. The sample lists fewer than 200,000 clones, over 75% occurring once. CDR3 length equals 14 residues. The junction had 6 bases not matched to a gene; V was cut back by 7 bases and J by 2 bases. From germline, CDR1 is SQVTM and CDR2 ANQGSEA. The sample was peripheral blood. This receptor was taken from a man aged 55 to 70 who had recovered from COVID-19. This chain joins TRBV29-1 and TRBJ2-2, with TRBD1 matching over 8 bases. DNA of the CDR3: TGCAGCGCACAACAGGGGGGAAACACCGGGGAGCTGTTTTTT. As protein: CSAQQGGNTGELFF.